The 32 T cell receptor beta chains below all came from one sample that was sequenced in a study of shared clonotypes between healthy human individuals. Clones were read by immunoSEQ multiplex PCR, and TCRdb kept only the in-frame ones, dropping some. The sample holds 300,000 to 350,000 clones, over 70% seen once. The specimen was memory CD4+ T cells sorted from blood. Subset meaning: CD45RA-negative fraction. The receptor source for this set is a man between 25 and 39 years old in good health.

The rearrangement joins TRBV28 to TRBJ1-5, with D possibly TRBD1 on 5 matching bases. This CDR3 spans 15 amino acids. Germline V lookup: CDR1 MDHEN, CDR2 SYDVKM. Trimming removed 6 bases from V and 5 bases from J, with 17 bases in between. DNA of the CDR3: TGTGCCAGCAGCCGACTCGACAGTGACCATCAGCCCCAGCATTTT. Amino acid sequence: CASSRLDSDHQPQHF.

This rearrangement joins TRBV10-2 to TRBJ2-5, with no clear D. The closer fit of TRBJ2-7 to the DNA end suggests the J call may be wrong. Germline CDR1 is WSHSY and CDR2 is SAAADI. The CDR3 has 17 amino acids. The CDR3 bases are TGCGCCAGCAGTGATCTCGCAGATATTAGAGGAGCCTACGAGCAGTACTTC. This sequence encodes CASSDLADIRGAYEQYF.

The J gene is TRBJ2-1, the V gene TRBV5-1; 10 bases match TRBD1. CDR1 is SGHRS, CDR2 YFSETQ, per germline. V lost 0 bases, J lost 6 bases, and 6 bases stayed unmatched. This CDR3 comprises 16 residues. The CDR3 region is CASSLVGDRGPNEQFF. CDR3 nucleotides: TGCGCCAGCAGCTTGGTGGGTGACAGGGGGCCCAATGAGCAGTTCTTC.

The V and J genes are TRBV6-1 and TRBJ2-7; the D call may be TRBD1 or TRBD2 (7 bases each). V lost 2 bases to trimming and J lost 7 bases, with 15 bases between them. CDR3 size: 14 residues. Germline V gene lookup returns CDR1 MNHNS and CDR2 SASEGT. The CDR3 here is CASSEPGGDLEQYF. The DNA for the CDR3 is TGTGCCAGCAGTGAACCAGGGGGGGACCTAGAGCAGTACTTC.

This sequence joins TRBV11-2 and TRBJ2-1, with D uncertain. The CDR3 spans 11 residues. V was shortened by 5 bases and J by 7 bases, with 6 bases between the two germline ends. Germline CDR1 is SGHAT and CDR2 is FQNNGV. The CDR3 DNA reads TGTGCCAGCAGCGTAAGGAATGAGCAGTTCTTC. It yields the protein CASSVRNEQFF.

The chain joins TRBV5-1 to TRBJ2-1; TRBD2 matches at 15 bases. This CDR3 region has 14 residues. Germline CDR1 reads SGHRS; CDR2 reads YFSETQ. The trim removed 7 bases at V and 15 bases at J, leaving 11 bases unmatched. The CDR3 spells CASEGRGLAGGRFF. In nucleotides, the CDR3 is TGCGCCAGCGAAGGCCGGGGACTAGCGGGAGGACGGTTCTTC. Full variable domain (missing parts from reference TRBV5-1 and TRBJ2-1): KAGVTQTPRYLIKTRGQQVTLSCSPISGHRSVSWYQQTPGQGLQFLFEYFSETQRNKGNFPGRFSGRQFSNSRSEMNVSTLELGDSALYLCASEGRGLAGGRFFGPGTRLTVL.

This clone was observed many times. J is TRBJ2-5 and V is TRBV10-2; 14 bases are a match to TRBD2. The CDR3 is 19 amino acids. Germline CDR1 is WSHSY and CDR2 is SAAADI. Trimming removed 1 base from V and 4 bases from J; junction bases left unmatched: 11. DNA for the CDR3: TGCGCCAGCAGTGAGTTCGGCAGAGGGACTAGCGGGAGAAGAGAGACCCAGTACTTC. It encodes CASSEFGRGTSGRRETQYF.

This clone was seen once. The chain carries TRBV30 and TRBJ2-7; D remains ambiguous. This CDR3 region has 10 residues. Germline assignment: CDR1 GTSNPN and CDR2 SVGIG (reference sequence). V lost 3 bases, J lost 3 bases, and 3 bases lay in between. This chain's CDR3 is CAWRDYEQYF. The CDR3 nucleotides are TGTGCCTGGAGAGACTACGAGCAGTACTTC.

CDR3 sequence: CASSLLRGARFIYQETQYF. DNA of the CDR3: TGTGCCAGCAGCTTATTAAGGGGAGCTAGATTTATATACCAAGAGACCCAGTACTTC. The gene calls are TRBV7-9 and TRBJ2-5; the D call may be TRBD1 or TRBD2 (5 bases each). V was trimmed by 2 bases and J by 0 bases, leaving 22 bases between them. Per the germline V gene, CDR1 is SEHNR and CDR2 is FQNEAQ (reference sequence). This CDR3 has 19 residues.

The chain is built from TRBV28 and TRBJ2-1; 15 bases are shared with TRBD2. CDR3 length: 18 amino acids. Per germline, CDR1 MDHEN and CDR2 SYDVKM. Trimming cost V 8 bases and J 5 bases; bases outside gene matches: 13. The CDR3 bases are TGTGCCAGCGGACAGGGACTAGCGGGAGGAGTTCGCCACAATGAGCAGTTCTTC. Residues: CASGQGLAGGVRHNEQFF.

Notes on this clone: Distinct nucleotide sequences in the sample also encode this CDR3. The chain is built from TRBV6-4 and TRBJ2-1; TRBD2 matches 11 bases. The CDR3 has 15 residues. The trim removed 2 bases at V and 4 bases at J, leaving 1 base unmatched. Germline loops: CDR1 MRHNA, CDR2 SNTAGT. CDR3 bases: TGTGCCAGCAGTGACACTAGCGGGAGTTACAATGAGCAGTTCTTC. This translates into CASSDTSGSYNEQFF.

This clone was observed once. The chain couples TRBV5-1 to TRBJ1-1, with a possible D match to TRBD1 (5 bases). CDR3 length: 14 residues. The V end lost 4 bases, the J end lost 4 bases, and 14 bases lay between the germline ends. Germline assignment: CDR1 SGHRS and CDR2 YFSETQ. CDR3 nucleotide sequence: TGCGCCAGCAGCGAGGCGGGACTGGGCACTGAAGCTTTCTTT. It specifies CASSEAGLGTEAFF.

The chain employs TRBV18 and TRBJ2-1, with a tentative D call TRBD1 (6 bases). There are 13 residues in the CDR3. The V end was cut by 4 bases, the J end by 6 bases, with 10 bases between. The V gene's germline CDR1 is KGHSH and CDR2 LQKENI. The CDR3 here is CASSQGQINEQFF. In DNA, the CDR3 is TGTGCCAGCTCACAAGGACAGATCAATGAGCAGTTCTTC.

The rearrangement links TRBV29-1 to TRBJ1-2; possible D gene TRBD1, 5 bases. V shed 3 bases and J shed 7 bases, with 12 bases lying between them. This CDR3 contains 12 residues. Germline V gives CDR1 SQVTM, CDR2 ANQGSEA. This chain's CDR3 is CSVEAGLVGYTF. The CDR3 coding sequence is TGCAGCGTTGAGGCAGGGTTAGTTGGCTACACCTTC.

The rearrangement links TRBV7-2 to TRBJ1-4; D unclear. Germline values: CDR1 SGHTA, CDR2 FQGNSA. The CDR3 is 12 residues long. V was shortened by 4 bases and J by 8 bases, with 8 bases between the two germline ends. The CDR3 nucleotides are TGTGCCAGCAGCTCAGTTTCCGAAAAACTGTTTTTT. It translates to CASSSVSEKLFF.

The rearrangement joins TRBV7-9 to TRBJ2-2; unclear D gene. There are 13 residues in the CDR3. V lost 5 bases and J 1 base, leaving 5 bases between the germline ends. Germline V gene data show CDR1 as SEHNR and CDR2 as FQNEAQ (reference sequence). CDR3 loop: CASSAGNTGELFF. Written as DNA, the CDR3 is TGTGCCAGCAGCGCTGGGAACACCGGGGAGCTGTTTTTT.

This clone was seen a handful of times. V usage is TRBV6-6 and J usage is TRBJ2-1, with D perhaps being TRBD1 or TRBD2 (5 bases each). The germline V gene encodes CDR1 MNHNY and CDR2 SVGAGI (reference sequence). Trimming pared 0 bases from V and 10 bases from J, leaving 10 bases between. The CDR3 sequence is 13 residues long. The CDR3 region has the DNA TGTGCCAGCAGTTACTCGAATTGGGGGGAGCAGTTCTTC. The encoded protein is CASSYSNWGEQFF.

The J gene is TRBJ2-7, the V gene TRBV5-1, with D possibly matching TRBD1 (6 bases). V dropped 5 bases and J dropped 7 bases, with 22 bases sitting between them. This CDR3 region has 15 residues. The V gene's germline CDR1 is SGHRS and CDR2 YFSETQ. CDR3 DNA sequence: TGCGCCAGCAGTTTGAAAGGACAGCTAGGAACAGAGCAGTACTTC. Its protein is CASSLKGQLGTEQYF. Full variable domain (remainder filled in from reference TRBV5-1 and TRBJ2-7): KAGVTQTPRYLIKTRGQQVTLSCSPISGHRSVSWYQQTPGQGLQFLFEYFSETQRNKGNFPGRFSGRQFSNSRSEMNVSTLELGDSALYLCASSLKGQLGTEQYFGPGTRLTVT.

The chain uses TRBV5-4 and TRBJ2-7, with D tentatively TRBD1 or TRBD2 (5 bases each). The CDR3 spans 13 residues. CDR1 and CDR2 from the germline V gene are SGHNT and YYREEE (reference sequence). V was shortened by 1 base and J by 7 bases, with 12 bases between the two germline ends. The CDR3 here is CASSLSVGGEQYF. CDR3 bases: TGTGCCAGCAGCTTGTCTGTTGGGGGTGAGCAGTACTTC.

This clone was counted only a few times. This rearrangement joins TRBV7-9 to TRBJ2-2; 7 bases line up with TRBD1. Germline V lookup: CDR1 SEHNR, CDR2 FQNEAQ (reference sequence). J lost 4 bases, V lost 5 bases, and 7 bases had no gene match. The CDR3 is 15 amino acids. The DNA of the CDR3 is TGTGCCAGCAGCCTGCCGGGACAGCGCACCGGGGAGCTGTTTTTT. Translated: CASSLPGQRTGELFF.

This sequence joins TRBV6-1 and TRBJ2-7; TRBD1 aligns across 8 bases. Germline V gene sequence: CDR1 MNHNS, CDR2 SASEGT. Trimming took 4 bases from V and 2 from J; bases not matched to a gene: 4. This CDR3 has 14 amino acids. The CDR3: CASSAAGGPYEQYF. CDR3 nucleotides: TGTGCCAGCAGTGCCGCAGGGGGCCCCTACGAGCAGTACTTC.

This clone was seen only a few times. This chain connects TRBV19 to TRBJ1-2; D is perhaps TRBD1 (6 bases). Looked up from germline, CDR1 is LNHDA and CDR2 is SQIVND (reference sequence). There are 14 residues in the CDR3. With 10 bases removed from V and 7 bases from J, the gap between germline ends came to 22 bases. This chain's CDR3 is CATLRDERGSGYTF. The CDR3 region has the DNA TGTGCCACCCTCCGGGACGAGAGGGGGTCTGGCTACACCTTC.

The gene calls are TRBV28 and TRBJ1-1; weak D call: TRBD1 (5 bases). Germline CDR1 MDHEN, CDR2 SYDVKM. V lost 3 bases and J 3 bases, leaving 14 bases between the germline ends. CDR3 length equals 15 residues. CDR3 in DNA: TGTGCCAGCAGTTTGATGAGGGGAAGCGACACTGAAGCTTTCTTT. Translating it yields CASSLMRGSDTEAFF.

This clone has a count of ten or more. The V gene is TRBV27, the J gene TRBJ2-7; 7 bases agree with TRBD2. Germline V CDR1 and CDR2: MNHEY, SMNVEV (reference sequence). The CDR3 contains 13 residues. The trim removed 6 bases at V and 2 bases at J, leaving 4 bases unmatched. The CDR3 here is CASRSGLAYEQYF. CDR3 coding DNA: TGTGCCAGCAGAAGTGGACTAGCCTACGAGCAGTACTTC.

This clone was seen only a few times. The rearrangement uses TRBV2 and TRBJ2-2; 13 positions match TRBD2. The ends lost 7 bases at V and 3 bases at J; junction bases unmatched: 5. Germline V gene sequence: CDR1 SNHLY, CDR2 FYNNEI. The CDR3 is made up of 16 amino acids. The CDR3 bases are TGTGCCAGCATGGGACTAGCGGGAACTGACACCGGGGAGCTGTTTTTT. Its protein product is CASMGLAGTDTGELFF.

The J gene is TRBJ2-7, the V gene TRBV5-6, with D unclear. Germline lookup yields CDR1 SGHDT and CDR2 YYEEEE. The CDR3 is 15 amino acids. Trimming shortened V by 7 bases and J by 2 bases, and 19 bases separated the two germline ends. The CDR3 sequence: CASLTKGSLTYEQYF. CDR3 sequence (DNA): TGTGCCAGCCTGACCAAGGGATCCCTTACCTACGAGCAGTACTTC. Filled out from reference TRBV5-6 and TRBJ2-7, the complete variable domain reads DAGVTQSPTHLIKTRGQQVTLRCSPKSGHDTVSWYQQALGQGPQFIFQYYEEEERQRGNFPDRFSGHQFPNYSSELNVNALLLGDSALYLCASLTKGSLTYEQYFGPGTRLTVT.

The CDR3 sequence: CAWSSGRLRDNEQFF. Here the CDR3 DNA reads TGTGCCTGGTCTAGCGGGAGACTAAGGGACAATGAGCAGTTCTTC. The chain links TRBV30 to TRBJ2-1, with TRBD2 matching over 10 bases. Germline CDR1 GTSNPN, CDR2 SVGIG (reference sequence). There are 15 residues in the CDR3. Germline trimming cut 5 bases from V and 5 bases from J; bases unmatched to any gene: 9.

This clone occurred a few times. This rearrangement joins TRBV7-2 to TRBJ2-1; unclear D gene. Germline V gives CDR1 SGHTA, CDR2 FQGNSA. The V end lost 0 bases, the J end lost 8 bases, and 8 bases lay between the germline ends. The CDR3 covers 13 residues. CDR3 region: CASSLAYTDEQFF. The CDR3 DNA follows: TGTGCCAGCAGCTTAGCGTACACGGATGAGCAGTTCTTC.

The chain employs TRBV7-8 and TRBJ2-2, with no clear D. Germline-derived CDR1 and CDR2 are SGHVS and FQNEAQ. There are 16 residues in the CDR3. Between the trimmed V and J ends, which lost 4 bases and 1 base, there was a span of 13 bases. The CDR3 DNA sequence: TGTGCCAGCAGCTCGACACCATCAAAGAACACCGGGGAGCTGTTTTTT. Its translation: CASSSTPSKNTGELFF.

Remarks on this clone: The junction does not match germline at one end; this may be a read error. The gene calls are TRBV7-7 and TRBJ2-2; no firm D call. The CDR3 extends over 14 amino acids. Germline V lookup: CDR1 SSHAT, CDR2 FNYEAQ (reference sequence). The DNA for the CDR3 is TGTGCTAGCAGCTTAGCCGGCGTTACCGGGGAGCTGTTTTTT. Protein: CASSLAGVTGELFF.

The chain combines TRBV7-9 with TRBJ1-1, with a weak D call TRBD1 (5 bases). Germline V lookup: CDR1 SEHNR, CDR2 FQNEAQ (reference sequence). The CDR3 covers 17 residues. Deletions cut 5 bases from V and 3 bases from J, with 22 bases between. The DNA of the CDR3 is TGTGCCAGCAGCCAAGCGTCCTCCAGGGACGTCTACACTGAAGCTTTCTTT. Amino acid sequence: CASSQASSRDVYTEAFF.

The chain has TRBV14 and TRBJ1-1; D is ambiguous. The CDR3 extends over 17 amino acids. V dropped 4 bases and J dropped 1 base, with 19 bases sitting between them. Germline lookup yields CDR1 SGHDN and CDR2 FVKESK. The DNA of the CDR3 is TGTGCCAGCAGCCCCGGTTGGAACTGGAATTCGAACACTGAAGCTTTCTTT. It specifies CASSPGWNWNSNTEAFF.